Below, one TCR beta chain is given with its context. Authors' processing steps: Scientists estimated how many nucleated cells there were by amplifying reference gene primers. The table came from immunoSEQ multiplex PCR; TCRdb's copy has only in-frame clones and leaves some out. V and J calls and clone size are copied from that table; D and trimming were computed from the DNA. Among 110,000 to 150,000 clones, about 81% were seen once, and the ten largest hold about 4%. V gave up 9 bases and J gave up 9 bases, with 14 bases separating them. The germline gives CDR1 MGHRA, CDR2 YSYEKL. CDR3 length equals 11 residues. These data come from a study of blood T cell repertoires in COVID-19. The overall study: Samples of COVID-19 (acute and convalescent) were obtained from the United States, Italy and Spain. Sample material is recorded as cDNA or gDNA derived from T cells, B-cell-depleted T cells, or PBMCs.

The sequenced sample consisted of peripheral blood. The origin of this receptor is a woman over 75 with acute or convalescent COVID-19. V usage is TRBV4-1 and J usage is TRBJ1-1, with a tentative D call TRBD1 (5 bases). CDR3 nucleotides: TGCGCCAGTCGGCAGGGAAGTAAAGCTTTCTTT. It is translated as CASRQGSKAFF.